This passage covers 11 T cell receptor beta chains from one sample sequenced in a study of cytomegalovirus exposure and HLA in healthy donors. This table comes from immunoSEQ multiplex PCR, and its TCRdb copy is limited to in-frame clones, with some not included. The sample includes more than 300,000 clones, roughly 90% of them seen just once. Sample: PBMCs. These receptors originate from a woman aged 18 to 35 in good health and CMV-seronegative.

This clone was counted a few times. This chain uses TRBV5-6 with TRBJ1-2, with TRBD1 as a possible D gene (5 bases). The germline V gene has CDR1 SGHDT and CDR2 YYEEEE. V shed 4 bases and J shed 2 bases, with 6 bases lying between them. The CDR3 extends over 12 amino acids. In DNA, the CDR3 is TGTGCCAGCAGCCCAGGGAACTATGGCTACACCTTC. Residues: CASSPGNYGYTF.

The chain is built from TRBV5-4 and TRBJ2-2, with D hard to call. CDR1 and CDR2 (germline): SGHNT, YYREEE (reference sequence). This CDR3 is built from 16 residues. V shed 7 bases and J shed 3 bases, with 19 bases lying between them. CDR3 in DNA: TGTGCCAGCGCGACCCAGCTGGGTCGGGACACCGGGGAGCTGTTTTTT. The encoded protein is CASATQLGRDTGELFF.

The rearrangement uses TRBV14 and TRBJ2-7; 7 nucleotides line up with TRBD1. CDR3 length: 17 amino acids. Per germline, CDR1 SGHDN and CDR2 FVKESK. The J segment lost 2 bases and the V segment lost 4 bases, leaving 14 bases of the junction unmatched. CDR3 loop: CASSRGTGTDDTYEQYF. The DNA of the CDR3 is TGTGCCAGCAGCCGGGGAACCGGGACAGATGATACCTACGAGCAGTACTTC.

The rearrangement uses TRBV11-1 and TRBJ2-3; possible D gene TRBD2, 6 bases. The CDR3 covers 14 residues. V shed 3 bases and J shed 6 bases, with 13 bases lying between them. The germline gives CDR1 SGHAT, CDR2 FQDESV (reference sequence). The CDR3 bases are TGTGCCAGCAGCTTCGTGGGAGGCGGGGATACGCAGTATTTT. It is translated as CASSFVGGGDTQYF.

As DNA, the CDR3 is TGTGCCAGCAGCACAACAGAGGCGGGTTTCGAGACCCAGTACTTC. This codes for CASSTTEAGFETQYF. The chain has TRBV7-9 and TRBJ2-5; possibly TRBD2 for D (5 bases). The CDR3 length is 15 residues. With 5 bases removed from V and 5 bases from J, the gap between germline ends came to 18 bases. Germline V gene sequence: CDR1 SEHNR, CDR2 FQNEAQ (reference sequence).

This chain links TRBV5-1 with TRBJ2-3, with 7 bases fitting TRBD2. The germline V gene encodes CDR1 SGHRS and CDR2 YFSETQ. The CDR3 is 15 amino acids. V trimming: 0 bases; J trimming: 5 bases; junction bases outside the gene matches: 6. CDR3 bases: TGCGCCAGCAGCTTGGAAGGACTAGGACGAGATACGCAGTATTTT. The encoded protein is CASSLEGLGRDTQYF.

The rearrangement links TRBV5-6 to TRBJ1-2; TRBD1 aligns across 9 bases. Germline V gene lookup returns CDR1 SGHDT and CDR2 YYEEEE. V shed 0 bases and J 2 bases; nucleotides not matched to a gene: 2. CDR3 length: 15 residues. The CDR3, as DNA: TGTGCCAGCAGCTTGGCGGGACAGGGAAACTATGGCTACACCTTC. This sequence encodes CASSLAGQGNYGYTF.

This clone was counted a few times. The rearrangement links TRBV30 to TRBJ2-4; D is possibly TRBD1 (7 bases). The CDR3 is 13 amino acids. Deletions cut 2 bases from V and 6 bases from J, with 11 bases between. Germline V CDR1 and CDR2: GTSNPN, SVGIG (reference sequence). The CDR3 DNA reads as TGTGCCTGGAGTTCAGGGGGGAGAAACATTCAGTACTTC. Amino acid sequence: CAWSSGGRNIQYF.

The V and J genes are TRBV19 and TRBJ1-5, with D possibly matching TRBD1 (6 bases). This CDR3 has 15 residues. Germline CDR1 LNHDA, CDR2 SQIVND (reference sequence). Deletions cut 6 bases from V and 6 bases from J, with 18 bases between. This CDR3 reads CASRSGGATVQPQHF. CDR3 nucleotides: TGTGCCAGTAGATCGGGGGGCGCGACGGTTCAGCCCCAGCATTTT.

The J gene is TRBJ2-1, the V gene TRBV6-5; D possibly corresponds to TRBD2 (5 bases). V was trimmed by 5 bases and J by 10 bases, leaving 15 bases between them. This CDR3 has 13 residues. Germline V gene lookup returns CDR1 MNHEY and CDR2 SVGAGI. CDR3 sequence reads: CASSPWGVREQFF. The CDR3 DNA sequence: TGTGCCAGCAGTCCCTGGGGAGTCAGAGAGCAGTTCTTC.

V is TRBV30 and J is TRBJ2-7; 8 bases agree with TRBD2. Germline loops: CDR1 GTSNPN, CDR2 SVGIG (reference sequence). The V gene end was trimmed by 0 bases and the J gene end by 2 bases; junction bases not matched to a gene: 12. The length of the CDR3 is 17 residues. For the CDR3, the DNA is TGTGCCTGGAGTGTAACGGGGGGGATAGTTGGGGCCTACGAGCAGTACTTC. Its translation is CAWSVTGGIVGAYEQYF.